The 16 T cell receptor beta chains given below trace back to one sample, sequenced in a study of breast tumors, draining lymph nodes, adjacent tissues. Samples came from axillary lymph nodes draining the breast cancer. From the multiplex PCR reads, TCRdb called clonotypes with MiXCR, one entry per CDR3 protein. The profile covers about 180,000 distinct CDR3 sequences, with 30% to 35% appearing a single time and around 4.5% taken by the ten largest. Source material: axillary lymph node tissue. These TCRs come from a female donor with breast cancer. Some clones in this sample may be carry-over from other donors' samples.

About this clonotype itself: Germline and junction disagree at one end, which may indicate a read error. The J gene is TRBJ1-4, the V gene TRBV19; D is unclear. There are 15 residues in the CDR3. Looked up from germline, CDR1 is LNHDA and CDR2 is SQIVND (reference sequence). CDR3 nucleotide sequence: TGTGCCAGTAGGTCGTGGGGAAGCAGTTTTGAAGAACTGTTTTTT. It codes for CASRSWGSSFEELFF.

This clonotype was observed a handful of times. A single base separates this from a much larger clone, so it may be a read error. The CDR3 bases are TGTGCCTGGAGTGTACTGGCAGGGGTTGGGCAGCTCCAGCATTTT. Protein: CAWSVLAGVGQLQHF. This chain connects TRBV30 to TRBJ1-5; weak D call: TRBD1 (6 bases). Germline lookup yields CDR1 GTSNPN and CDR2 SVGIG (reference sequence). The CDR3 loop spans 15 amino acids.

The sample holds many counts of this clonotype. V gene TRBV7-2 combines with J gene TRBJ2-7, with D possibly being TRBD1 (6 bases). This CDR3 spans 15 amino acids. CDR1 and CDR2 from the germline V gene are SGHTA and FQGNSA. Between the trimmed V and J ends, which lost 4 bases and 1 base, there was a span of 14 bases. CDR3 residues: CASSSPGTLSYEQYF. The CDR3 DNA follows: TGTGCCAGCAGCTCCCCCGGGACATTATCCTACGAGCAGTACTTC.

This chain links TRBV29-1 with TRBJ1-2; weak D call: TRBD1 (6 bases). V shed 5 bases and J shed 7 bases, with 20 bases lying between them. The CDR3 sequence is 14 residues long. CDR1 is SQVTM and CDR2 is ANQGSEA in the germline V gene. For the CDR3, the DNA is TGCAGCGTTAGAAGCGTTGGGGGCGGGATTGGCTACACCTTC. This encodes CSVRSVGGGIGYTF.

This clonotype was recorded many times. The V call is TRBV12-3 or TRBV12-4, the J call TRBJ1-2; 9 positions agree with TRBD1. CDR3 size: 15 residues. J lost 0 bases, V lost 5 bases, and 4 bases had no gene match. CDR3 DNA sequence: TGTGCCAGCAGTCCGGACAGGGGAGCTAACTATGGCTACACCTTC. Amino acid sequence: CASSPDRGANYGYTF.

This clonotype was recorded many times. J is TRBJ2-3 and V is TRBV9; 9 nucleotides agree with TRBD2. The trim removed 0 bases at V and 0 bases at J, leaving 5 bases unmatched. Germline V CDR1 and CDR2: SGDLS, YYNGEE. The CDR3 is made up of 17 amino acids. In DNA form, the CDR3 reads TGTGCCAGCAGCGTAGGGGCTAGCGGGACAAGCACAGATACGCAGTATTTT. Amino acids: CASSVGASGTSTDTQYF.

V usage is TRBV6-4 and J usage is TRBJ1-5; TRBD1 matches at 7 bases. V lost 5 bases to trimming and J lost 0 bases; unmatched junction nucleotides: 10. The CDR3 runs 17 residues. CDR1 and CDR2 from the germline V gene are MRHNA and SNTAGT. CDR3 loop: CASSHREGQLSNQPQHF. The CDR3 coding sequence is TGTGCCAGCAGTCACCGGGAGGGACAGCTTAGCAATCAGCCCCAGCATTTT.

With respect to this clonotype: Given a much more abundant clone one base away, this may be a read error. The conserved phenylalanine or tryptophan normally closing the CDR3 is absent here, so this likely arose from a read error. The chain joins TRBV5-8 to TRBJ2-7, with TRBD2 matching 14 bases. This CDR3 is built from 18 residues. Germline CDR1 SGHTS, CDR2 YDEGEE. For the CDR3, the DNA is TGCGCCAGCAGCAGGACTAGCGGGGGGCCGGGGAGCTCCTACGGGCAGTACCTC. This sequence encodes CASSRTSGGPGSSYGQYL.

This clonotype was seen ten or more times. The chain uses TRBV2 and TRBJ2-7, with TRBD1 as a possible D gene (6 bases). This CDR3 region has 15 residues. Germline V gene lookup returns CDR1 SNHLY and CDR2 FYNNEI. V was trimmed by 5 bases and J by 2 bases, leaving 16 bases between them. This CDR3 reads CASSPQGNLAYEQYF. The DNA of the CDR3 is TGTGCCAGCAGTCCTCAGGGGAATCTTGCCTACGAGCAGTACTTC.

This clonotype has ten or more counts. The chain uses TRBV30 and TRBJ2-3; D unclear. CDR3 length equals 14 residues. CDR1 and CDR2 from the germline V gene are GTSNPN and SVGIG (reference sequence). With 0 bases removed from V and 4 bases from J, the gap between germline ends came to 11 bases. The CDR3 DNA sequence: TGTGCCTGGAGTGTTCGCCACCGGGCAGATACGCAGTATTTT. Translated, it gives CAWSVRHRADTQYF.

The chain has TRBV12-3 or TRBV12-4 and TRBJ2-6, with TRBD2 as a possible D gene (7 bases). Trimming left V 8 bases short and J 4 bases short, with 12 bases between. The CDR3 totals 14 residues. CDR3 sequence (DNA): TGTGCCAGCCGTAGGGGGGGCGGGGCCAACGTCCTGACTTTC. It is translated as CASRRGGGANVLTF.

The chain has TRBV12-3 or TRBV12-4 and TRBJ1-1; D is perhaps TRBD1 (5 bases). The length of the CDR3 is 14 residues. V was shortened by 7 bases and J by 5 bases, with 17 bases between the two germline ends. The CDR3 DNA follows: TGTGCCAGCACCAACCGGGGGGGTAGGACTGAAGCTTTCTTT. This gives the protein CASTNRGGRTEAFF.

Turning to this clonotype: The junction differs from germline at one of its ends, possibly a read error. V and J are TRBV9 and TRBJ2-7, with a possible D match to TRBD1 (7 bases). CDR3 size: 16 residues. CDR1 and CDR2 from the germline V gene are SGDLS and YYNGEE. CDR3 nucleotide sequence: TGTGCCAGCAGCCCGTACTTGGCAGGGGGGACTTACGAGCAGCACTTC. The encoded protein is CASSPYLAGGTYEQHF.

V and J are TRBV6-2 or TRBV6-3 and TRBJ2-2, with TRBD1 identical over 7 bases. The germline gives CDR1 MNHEY, CDR2 SVGEGT. The CDR3 length is 15 residues. Trimming at V came to 3 bases and at J to 6 bases, leaving 7 bases not matched to a gene. Here the CDR3 reads CASSYKTGRSGELFF. The DNA for the CDR3 is TGTGCCAGCAGTTATAAGACAGGGCGTTCCGGGGAGCTGTTTTTT.

This clonotype showed up many times. The chain combines TRBV12-3 or TRBV12-4 with TRBJ2-5; TRBD2 agrees at 13 bases. The CDR3 totals 16 residues. Trimming at V came to 4 bases and at J to 5 bases, leaving 7 bases not matched to a gene. As DNA, the CDR3 is TGTGCCAGCAGTTCCGGACTAGCGGGGGCTGCGGAGACCCAGTACTTC. This gives the protein CASSSGLAGAAETQYF.

This clonotype was seen many times. The J gene is TRBJ2-3, the V gene TRBV7-9, with 11 bases identical to TRBD2. The CDR3 is made up of 17 amino acids. Germline assignment: CDR1 SEHNR and CDR2 FQNEAQ (reference sequence). V lost 3 bases, J lost 0 bases, and 5 bases stayed unmatched. The CDR3 DNA reads as TGTGCCAGCAGCTTCACTAGCGGGGGAACTAGCACAGATACGCAGTATTTT. Translated: CASSFTSGGTSTDTQYF.